A selection of T cell receptor beta chains follows, all from one sample in a study of post-analysis software for immune sequencing data. In TCRdb, the PCR reads were re-called with MiXCR into one record per CDR3 protein. The sample gives hundreds of thousands of distinct CDR3 sequences, around 27% of which show up once; approximately 0.6% is in the top ten. Sequencing was done on a sample of blood. Receptors were obtained from a girl aged 5-17 years with multiple sclerosis. Both conserved end residues are part of each CDR3. The D gene is left open where the match is weak. Some rows have no size entry. The others give once, few or many, or a class for an expanded clone.

clone_size: NA
v_call: TRBV20-1
d_call: TRBD2
j_call: TRBJ2-1
cdr3_nt: TGCAGTGCTACTCCTATTGGGGGACTAGCGGCGTACAATGAGCAGTTCTTC
cdr3_aa: CSATPIGGLAAYNEQFF

clone_size: NA
v_call: TRBV29-1
d_call: NA
j_call: TRBJ2-2
cdr3_nt: TGCAGCGTTGTCCCGACTAGTTGGGACACCGGGGAGCTGTTTTTT
cdr3_aa: CSVVPTSWDTGELFF

clone_size: few
v_call: TRBV27
d_call: NA
j_call: TRBJ1-4
cdr3_nt: TGTGCCAGCAGTTTAGTAGGCCGGGGTCAAGATAATGAAAAACTGTTTTTT
cdr3_aa: CASSLVGRGQDNEKLFF

clone_size: NA
v_call: TRBV6-1
d_call: NA
j_call: TRBJ1-6
cdr3_nt: TGTGCCAGCAGTGAAGGGCCAGGGTGGAATTCACCCCTCCACTTT
cdr3_aa: CASSEGPGWNSPLHF

clone_size: NA
v_call: TRBV27
d_call: NA
j_call: TRBJ2-2
cdr3_nt: TGTGCCAGCAGGTCGCTTTCTCCCGGGGAGCTGTTTTTT
cdr3_aa: CASRSLSPGELFF

clone_size: NA
v_call: TRBV7-2
d_call: NA
j_call: TRBJ2-3
cdr3_nt: TGTGCCAGCAGCTTACGCGGCGGGAGCACAGATACGCAGTATTTT
cdr3_aa: CASSLRGGSTDTQYF

clone_size: once
v_call: TRBV9
d_call: NA
j_call: TRBJ2-1
cdr3_nt: TGTGCCAGCAGCGTAGTAGTGGGAGGATACAATGAGCAGTTCTTC
cdr3_aa: CASSVVVGGYNEQFF

clone_size: few
v_call: TRBV20-1
d_call: NA
j_call: TRBJ2-3
cdr3_nt: TGCAGTGCTAGGGGGGGACCAGATACGCAGTATTTT
cdr3_aa: CSARGGPDTQYF

clone_size: few
v_call: TRBV2
d_call: NA
j_call: TRBJ1-5
cdr3_nt: TGTGCCAGCAATGGGGACGGCAGCAATCAGCCCCAGCATTTT
cdr3_aa: CASNGDGSNQPQHF

clone_size: NA
v_call: TRBV12-3/TRBV12-4
d_call: TRBD1
j_call: TRBJ1-2
cdr3_nt: TGTGCCAGCAGCCCAGGGGGTAGGGCCTATGGCTACACCTTC
cdr3_aa: CASSPGGRAYGYTF

clone_size: few
v_call: TRBV10-3
d_call: TRBD1
j_call: TRBJ2-1
cdr3_nt: TGTGCCACCATCCTGGGACAGGGGGGGTGGGAGCAGTTCTTC
cdr3_aa: CATILGQGGWEQFF

clone_size: few
v_call: TRBV4-1
d_call: NA
j_call: TRBJ1-1
cdr3_nt: TGCGCCAGCAGCCAAGTCGGCTTATCTTACACTGAAGCTTTCTTT
cdr3_aa: CASSQVGLSYTEAFF

clone_size: NA
v_call: TRBV9
d_call: NA
j_call: TRBJ2-6
cdr3_nt: TGTGCCAGCAGCGTCGGACTTCCCTCTTCTGGGGCCAACGTCCTGACTTTC
cdr3_aa: CASSVGLPSSGANVLTF

clone_size: few
v_call: TRBV12-3/TRBV12-4
d_call: NA
j_call: TRBJ1-5
cdr3_nt: TGTGCCACTACATTGGGCTTGGGACAGCCCCAGCATTTT
cdr3_aa: CATTLGLGQPQHF